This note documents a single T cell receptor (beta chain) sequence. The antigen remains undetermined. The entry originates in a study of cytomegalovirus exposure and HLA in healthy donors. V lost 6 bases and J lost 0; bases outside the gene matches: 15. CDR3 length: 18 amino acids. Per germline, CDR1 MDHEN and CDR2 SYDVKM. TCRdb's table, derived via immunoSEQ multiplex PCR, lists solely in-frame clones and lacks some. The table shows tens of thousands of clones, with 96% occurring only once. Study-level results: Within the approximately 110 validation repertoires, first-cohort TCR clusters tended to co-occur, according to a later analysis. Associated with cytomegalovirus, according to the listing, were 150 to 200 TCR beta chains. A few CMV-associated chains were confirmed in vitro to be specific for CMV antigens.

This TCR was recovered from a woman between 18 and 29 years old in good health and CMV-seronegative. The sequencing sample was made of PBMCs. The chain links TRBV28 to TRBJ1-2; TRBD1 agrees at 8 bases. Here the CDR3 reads CASSPPGQGLLANYGYTF. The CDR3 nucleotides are TGTGCCAGCAGCCCCCCCGGACAGGGACTCCTAGCTAACTATGGCTACACCTTC.